Included here is one TCR beta chain sequence, with context. This entry belongs to a study of blood T cell repertoires in COVID-19. In the study overall: PBMCs, B-cell-depleted T cells, or T cells were the source of the cDNA or gDNA that made up the material.

Germline CDR1 SGHRS, CDR2 YFSETQ. CDR3 size: 14 residues. The ends lost 2 bases at V and 2 bases at J; junction bases unmatched: 3. As handled by the study authors: Quantification of nucleated cells was approximated via reference gene primer amplification. Here immunoSEQ multiplex PCR was the method, and the copy in TCRdb shows in-frame clones only, minus some. V and J calls and clone size are given by that table; D and trimming were obtained from the DNA. The sample has some 62,000 clones, about 80% seen once. Seattle patient enrollment occurred during active infection, with longitudinal follow-up thereafter.

The rearrangement joins TRBV5-1 to TRBJ1-1; 7 bases map to TRBD1. Specimen: peripheral blood. The sequence was obtained from a man aged 55 to 70 with COVID-19, enrolled during active disease. In nucleotides, the CDR3 is TGCGCCAGCAGCTTTAGGACAGGTAACACTGAAGCTTTCTTT. Its protein product is CASSFRTGNTEAFF.